These 6 T cell receptor beta chains originate from one sample sequenced in a study of shared clonotypes between healthy human individuals. Sequencing used immunoSEQ multiplex PCR; TCRdb keeps in-frame clones, though not all of them. The sample records 95,000 to 120,000 clones, about two thirds being singletons. What was sequenced was memory CD8+ T cells sorted from blood. Subset in this sample: CD45RO+ cells pooled with CCR7-negative TemRA cells. The receptor source for this set is a woman aged 25 to 39 in good health.

In the case of this clone: The same CDR3 is also encoded by other DNA sequences in this sample. This chain connects TRBV18 to TRBJ2-7; D unresolved. V was shortened by 4 bases and J by 3 bases, with 10 bases between the two germline ends. The CDR3 loop spans 13 amino acids. Germline-derived CDR1 and CDR2 are KGHSH and LQKENI. CDR3 sequence (DNA): TGTGCCAGCTCACTTGCCCACGACTACGAGCAGTACTTC. Amino acids: CASSLAHDYEQYF.

The chain joins TRBV6-5 to TRBJ2-1; D not certain. The V gene lost 0 bases and the J gene lost 9 bases, with 12 bases spanning the gap. The CDR3 covers 14 residues. CDR1 is MNHEY and CDR2 is SVGAGI in the germline V gene. CDR3 DNA sequence: TGTGCCAGCAGTTACTCCCCCATAAGGGCTGAGCAGTTCTTC. Its protein is CASSYSPIRAEQFF.

This clone was seen more than once but under ten times. The chain uses TRBV27 and TRBJ1-1, with D uncertain. CDR3 size: 12 residues. Germline V gives CDR1 MNHEY, CDR2 SMNVEV (reference sequence). Between the trimmed V and J ends, which lost 3 bases and 2 bases, there was a span of 4 bases. CDR3 bases: TGTGCCAGCAGTTTGGGTAACACTGAAGCTTTCTTT. Translation gives CASSLGNTEAFF.

This clone came up a few times. Other DNA sequences of this sample code for an identical CDR3. The rearrangement joins TRBV5-4 to TRBJ2-7; TRBD1 is a possible D gene (7 bases). Germline V gene lookup returns CDR1 SGHNT and CDR2 YYREEE (reference sequence). The ends were cut back, 5 bases at V and 0 bases at J, with 9 bases in the middle. The CDR3 length is 13 residues. CDR3 protein: CASRRDSSYEQYF. CDR3 in DNA: TGTGCCAGCAGGCGGGACAGCTCCTACGAGCAGTACTTC.

The V gene is TRBV30, the J gene TRBJ1-1; no reliable D call. Trimming took 2 bases from V and 1 from J, leaving 8 bases between them. CDR3 length: 13 residues. Germline V gene sequence: CDR1 GTSNPN, CDR2 SVGIG (reference sequence). For the CDR3, the DNA is TGTGCCTGGAGTCGGACGGAGAACACTGAAGCTTTCTTT. This gives the protein CAWSRTENTEAFF.

The chain employs TRBV6-1 and TRBJ2-7; possible D gene TRBD2, 6 bases. In germline, CDR1 is MNHNS, CDR2 SASEGT. This CDR3 contains 14 residues. Trimming took 10 bases from V and 2 from J, leaving 18 bases between them. The CDR3 nucleotides are TGTGCCAACATACTCCCGGGACTTCCCTACGAGCAGTACTTC. Translation: CANILPGLPYEQYF.